Listed below are T cell receptor beta chains from one sample, sequenced in a study of radiation and T cells in renal cell carcinoma. Some clones are missing from TCRdb's copy, which holds only in-frame ones; the method was immunoSEQ multiplex PCR. Of some 100,000 clones in the sample, about four fifths are singletons; the top ten hold less than 7%. The specimen was blood, collected from a patient whose treatment included radiotherapy and nephrectomy. Every receptor here comes from a man in his 60s with renal cell carcinoma. Both conserved end residues are trimmed from each CDR3.

J gene | V gene | CDR3 protein
TRBJ1-4 | TRBV18 | ASSPVDRDAEKLF
TRBJ2-2 | TRBV19 | ASSTGTGFTGELF
TRBJ2-3 | TRBV29-1 | STRVSDTQY
TRBJ2-7 | TRBV5-1 | ASSFQGSYEQY
TRBJ2-3 | TRBV4-2 | ASSQPVPGLAAYTDTQY
TRBJ1-1 | TRBV30 | AWTNYPGRDGHTEAF
TRBJ2-3 | TRBV6-1 | ASSVSWTDQNTQY
TRBJ1-5 | TRBV4-1 | ASSLRQGNQPQH
TRBJ2-3 | TRBV15 | ATSRDGDYTDTQY
TRBJ1-4 | TRBV27 | AGPVTGTNEKLF
TRBJ2-1 | TRBV4-1 | ASRQGLGDEQF
TRBJ2-1 | TRBV4-1 | ASSQGLASRSYNEQF
TRBJ2-7 | TRBV14 | ASSQLKQPYEQY
TRBJ2-7 | TRBV19 | ASSLLAGEWDEQY
TRBJ2-1 | TRBV10-2 | ASRTSGRVDEQF
TRBJ1-1 | TRBV7-9 | ASVQVPPEAF
TRBJ1-1 | TRBV5-4 | ASSWEGGGTTEAF
TRBJ1-2 | TRBV28 | ASSWGSGGIQGAYGYT
TRBJ1-3 | TRBV18 | ASSSTGTGSGNTIY
TRBJ1-3 | TRBV10-2 | ASSPTQRSSGNTIY
TRBJ1-1 | TRBV7-2 | ASSPHKAQGRAF
TRBJ2-5 | TRBV5-1 | ASSLATSDQETQY